This TCR beta chain was captured in a study of shared clonotypes between healthy human individuals. Study at large: The study used three CD4 naive, three CD4 memory, two CD8 naive and one CD8 memory plate per donor.

Some clones are missing from TCRdb's copy, which holds only in-frame ones; the method was immunoSEQ multiplex PCR. The sample has about 1,900,000 clones; about 95% are singletons. As defined, naive CD8 cells were CD45RO-negative and positively selected for CCR7, with terminally differentiated effector memory CD45RA+ cells excluded. The material sequenced was naive CD8+ T cells sorted from blood. The origin of this receptor is a man aged 18 to 30 in good health.

CDR3 DNA: TGTGCCAGCTCACATACTAGCGGGAGAAACAATGAGCAGTTCTTC. As protein: CASSHTSGRNNEQFF. The chain has TRBV18 and TRBJ2-1; 11 nucleotides line up with TRBD2. The CDR3 loop spans 15 amino acids. V lost 4 bases, J lost 5 bases, and 4 bases stayed unmatched. Germline V lookup: CDR1 KGHSH, CDR2 LQKENI.